Listed below are T cell receptor beta chains from one sample, sequenced in a study of T cell responses to AZD1222 COVID-19 vaccine. Here immunoSEQ multiplex PCR was the method, and the copy in TCRdb shows in-frame clones only, minus some. The sample holds 150,000 to 200,000 clones, 90% seen once. The material sequenced was peripheral blood, taken on day 0 of AZD1222 vaccination. All receptors come from an adult in good health. Both conserved end residues are part of each CDR3. Each record gives: V gene, J gene, D gene, clone size, CDR3 DNA, CDR3 protein. A D gene is named only where the DNA matches it firmly. Clone size is stated in some rows and not others, as once, few, many or a class when expanded.

>TRBV6-5|TRBJ1-2|-|-
TGTGCCAGCAGTTCGGACCGCCTCAGAGGCTACACCTTC
CASSSDRLRGYTF
>TRBV28|TRBJ1-2|-|once
TGTGCCAGCGGGTGGGGGGTTGAGACAGATGGCTACACCTTC
CASGWGVETDGYTF
>TRBV5-8|TRBJ1-2|-|-
TGTGCCAGCAGCTCATTGAAGATCCTCTATGGCTACACCTTC
CASSSLKILYGYTF
>TRBV9|TRBJ1-6|-|-
TGTGCCAGCAGCCCAGGGAGGCATGGAGTGACCCTCCACTTT
CASSPGRHGVTLHF
>TRBV5-1|TRBJ1-1|-|-
TGCGCCAGCAGCAACGGACATGGGCGGGCTGAAGCTTTCTTT
CASSNGHGRAEAFF
>TRBV9|TRBJ1-6|-|-
TGTGCCAGCAGCTTACTGCCCGAGGGTGATAATTCACCCCTCCACTTT
CASSLLPEGDNSPLHF
>TRBV9|TRBJ2-7|-|once
TGTGCCAGCAGCCCCGGTAGCTCCTACGAGCAGTACTTC
CASSPGSSYEQYF
>TRBV2|TRBJ1-1|TRBD1|-
TGTGCCAGCAGCCAATACACAGGGGTCAACACTGAAGCTTTCTTT
CASSQYTGVNTEAFF
>TRBV19|TRBJ1-2|TRBD1|few
TGTGCCAGTATGGGGACAGGCCCCTACTATGGCTACACCTTC
CASMGTGPYYGYTF
>TRBV10-1|TRBJ1-5|-|-
TGCGCCAGCAGTGTTGGGGGGTCCAATCAGCCCCAGCATTTT
CASSVGGSNQPQHF
>TRBV7-6|TRBJ1-5|TRBD1|once
TGTGCCAGCAGCCAAACAGGGGGCGCCCAGCATTTT
CASSQTGGAQHF
>TRBV18|TRBJ1-3|-|-
TGTGCCAGCTCACCTCCACCTCGCGGTCCTGGAAACACCATATATTTT
CASSPPPRGPGNTIYF
>TRBV5-6|TRBJ1-2|-|-
TGTGCCAGCAGCTTCCGGAGGGTAAAGTCTGGCTACACCTTC
CASSFRRVKSGYTF
>TRBV6-5|TRBJ1-1|-|-
TGTGCCAGCAGACAGGGCGGTGAAGCTTTCTTT
CASRQGGEAFF
>TRBV2|TRBJ2-7|TRBD1|-
TGTGCCAGCAGTGCACAGGGGGCCTCCTACGAGCAGTACTTC
CASSAQGASYEQYF